This T cell receptor (beta chain) appears in the sequencing data of a study of shared clonotypes between healthy human individuals. Germline lookup yields CDR1 SGHVS and CDR2 FQNEAQ. The V and J ends lost 1 base and 6 bases, in that order; junction bases with no gene match: 7. The CDR3 is 17 amino acids. The protocol was immunoSEQ multiplex PCR, while the TCRdb copy is restricted to in-frame clones and leaves out a portion. The data contain roughly 500,000 clones, about 96% of them seen just once; the ten biggest clones take up approximately 0.06%. The J gene is TRBJ2-2, the V gene TRBV7-8; 11 bases are a match to TRBD2. Material: naive CD4+ T cells sorted from blood. Subset described: CD45RA+ positively selected. The TCR originated in a woman younger than 45 in good health. The CDR3 here is CASSLVISGREAGELFF. The CDR3 DNA sequence: TGTGCCAGCAGCTTAGTCATTAGCGGGAGGGAGGCCGGGGAGCTGTTTTTT.